These 27 T cell receptor beta chains share one sample of origin, sequenced in a study of blood T cells in healthy people across ages (dated by TCRdb to the mid-2010s). The method was 5' RACE. Sequencing was carried out with an Illumina HiSeq 2500. The second PCR ran for roughly 6 to 11 cycles and used a J-beta primer mix along with a sample-barcoded 5' primer. TCRdb passed the public sequencing reads through fastp at Q25 and MiXCR, retaining productive beta sequences. Each CDR3 protein appears once, grouped with its most common genes and DNA. Present in this sample are about 1.6 million distinct CDR3 sequences, about 31% of which were seen just once. The leading ten clones occupy 10% to 12% of the sample. Sequenced material: blood. Source of these receptors: a woman in her 30s in good health.

This clonotype was seen more than once but under ten times. The chain couples TRBV20-1 to TRBJ2-7; unclear D gene. The J call may be faulty, since TRBJ2-5 better matches the DNA end. Germline CDR1 reads DFQATT; CDR2 reads SNEGSKA (reference sequence). The CDR3 spans 12 residues. The CDR3 region has the DNA TGCAGTGCTAGACGGGTTTCGGAGACCCAGTACTTC. Translated: CSARRVSETQYF.

As for this clonotype: Its ends do not fully match the called genes, so a read error is possible. This sequence joins TRBV20-1 and TRBJ2-6, with D possibly matching TRBD2 (6 bases). The CDR3 totals 15 residues. The germline gives CDR1 DFQATT, CDR2 SNEGSKA (reference sequence). CDR3: CSVNSGGAGANVPTF. In DNA, the CDR3 is TGCAGTGTCAATTCCGGCGGGGCTGGGGCCAACGTCCCGACTTTC.

This clonotype was observed many times. The rearrangement uses TRBV7-2 and TRBJ2-5; 8 bases map to TRBD2. CDR1 SGHTA and CDR2 FQGNSA come from the germline V gene. J gave up 5 bases and V 1 base, and 6 bases lay outside the gene matches. The CDR3 contains 15 residues. The CDR3 nucleotides are TGTGCCAGCAGCTTAGAAGCGGGGGCCGGGGAGACCCAGTACTTC. Amino acids: CASSLEAGAGETQYF.

CDR3 protein: CASSQEDASGTYEQYF. The CDR3, as DNA: TGCGCCAGCAGCCAAGAAGATGCTAGCGGGACCTACGAGCAGTACTTC. V is TRBV4-1 and J is TRBJ2-5; TRBD2 matches 9 bases. The DNA end lines up better with TRBJ2-7; the J call may be wrong. This CDR3 is built from 16 residues. The V gene's germline CDR1 is MGHRA and CDR2 YSYEKL.

CDR3 sequence: CASSPHRTGGSYNEQFF. The CDR3 region has the DNA TGTGCCAGCAGTCCCCACCGGACAGGGGGCTCCTACAATGAGCAGTTCTTC. The rearrangement links TRBV27 to TRBJ2-1; TRBD1 agrees at 10 bases. CDR1 is MNHEY, CDR2 SMNVEV, per germline (reference sequence). The CDR3 sequence is 17 residues long. Unmatched junction bases numbered 7, after V lost 5 bases and J lost 0 bases.

This clonotype turned up a few times. This chain links TRBV2 with TRBJ2-1, with D perhaps TRBD2 (5 bases). Germline V gene lookup returns CDR1 SNHLY and CDR2 FYNNEI. V was pared by 7 bases and J by 0 bases, with 13 bases between. The CDR3 runs 15 residues. The CDR3 region has the DNA TGTGCCAGCACAGCGGAGGCGAACTCCTACAATGAGCAGTTCTTC. It encodes CASTAEANSYNEQFF.

On this clonotype itself: One junction end does not reproduce the germline sequence, and a read error may be involved. The rearrangement joins TRBV12-3 or TRBV12-4 to TRBJ2-3, with D uncertain. This CDR3 has 12 amino acids. The CDR3 DNA sequence: TGTGCCTGCAGTTTAAGCTCAGATGCGCAGTATTTT. Translated: CACSLSSDAQYF.

This clonotype was seen a few times. A junction boundary mismatches the germline segment, possibly from a read error. V gene TRBV20-1 combines with J gene TRBJ2-7; D uncertain. CDR1 is DFQATT and CDR2 is SNEGSKA in the germline V gene (reference sequence). The CDR3 is 13 residues long. CDR3 sequence (DNA): TGCAGTGCTAGAGATCGGGCTCACTACGGGCAGTACTTC. Translated, it gives CSARDRAHYGQYF.

This clonotype turned up a few times. The chain has TRBV27 and TRBJ2-7; unclear D gene. The CDR3 extends over 13 amino acids. Germline CDR1 and CDR2: MNHEY and SMNVEV (reference sequence). V was cut by 10 bases and J by 3 bases, with 16 bases left in between. For the CDR3, the DNA is TGTGCCAACAGATGGTCTCTAGGCTACGAGCAGTACTTC. Its translation is CANRWSLGYEQYF.

This clonotype has more than one count but fewer than ten. V usage is TRBV12-3 or TRBV12-4 and J usage is TRBJ2-1; maybe TRBD2 (6 bases). The V end lost 7 bases, the J end lost 12 bases, and 13 bases lay between the germline ends. This CDR3 spans 11 amino acids. The CDR3 sequence: CASTHGTGQFF. In DNA form, the CDR3 reads TGTGCCAGCACCCACGGGACTGGGCAGTTCTTC.

The V gene is TRBV25-1, the J gene TRBJ2-2; 7 nucleotides line up with TRBD2. Germline loops: CDR1 MGHDK, CDR2 SYGVNS. The CDR3 contains 16 residues. With 0 bases clipped from V and 2 bases from J, the junction kept 3 bases outside the gene matches. The CDR3 here is CASSEYPAGNTGELFF. CDR3 DNA sequence: TGTGCCAGCAGTGAATATCCAGCGGGAAACACCGGGGAGCTGTTTTTT.

This clonotype has just one count. The chain combines TRBV20-1 with TRBJ2-5; a possible D gene is TRBD2 (5 bases). Trimming removed 1 base at V and 0 bases at J, with 9 bases between. The CDR3 sequence is 14 residues long. CDR1 and CDR2 (germline): DFQATT, SNEGSKA (reference sequence). CDR3 sequence (DNA): TGCAGTGCTAGAGGTCTCGGGAACCAAGAGACCCAGTACTTC. Its translation is CSARGLGNQETQYF.

This clonotype has at least ten counts. The chain recombines TRBV6-2 or TRBV6-3 with TRBJ2-1; no clear D. Germline V lookup: CDR1 MNHEY, CDR2 SVGEGT. Deletions cut 2 bases from V and 4 bases from J, with 9 bases between. This CDR3 spans 14 amino acids. The CDR3 sequence is CASSYADGYNEQFF. CDR3 nucleotide sequence: TGTGCCAGCAGTTACGCGGACGGTTACAATGAGCAGTTCTTC.

This clonotype was picked up a small number of times. V is TRBV6-5 and J is TRBJ2-5, with a possible D match to TRBD2 (6 bases). The CDR3 is 16 residues long. Deletions cut 2 bases from V and 5 bases from J, with 18 bases between. In germline, CDR1 is MNHEY, CDR2 SVGAGI. CDR3 nucleotides: TGTGCCAGCAGTTACACCGGGACTCGATCCTCGGAGACCCAGTACTTC. This encodes CASSYTGTRSSETQYF.

A few counts support this clonotype. This sequence joins TRBV27 and TRBJ2-7; the match to TRBD2 covers 9 bases. The CDR3 loop spans 16 amino acids. V lost 1 base to trimming and J lost 6 bases; unmatched junction nucleotides: 10. In germline, CDR1 is MNHEY, CDR2 SMNVEV (reference sequence). DNA for the CDR3: TGTGCCAGCAGTTTATGGGGTAGCGGGAGAGAGGGCGAGCAGTACTTC. Translated: CASSLWGSGREGEQYF.

The V gene is TRBV12-3 or TRBV12-4, the J gene TRBJ2-2; TRBD2 matches at 12 bases. This CDR3 is 19 amino acids long. V trimming: 6 bases; J trimming: 1 base; junction bases outside the gene matches: 12. In nucleotides, the CDR3 is TGTGCCAGCAGGCCTCCAATCCTAGCGGGAGGGAAGAACACCGGGGAGCTGTTTTTT. Its protein is CASRPPILAGGKNTGELFF.

This sequence joins TRBV5-1 and TRBJ2-5; D possibly corresponds to TRBD1 (5 bases). V dropped 0 bases and J dropped 5 bases, with 11 bases sitting between them. CDR1 and CDR2 from the germline V gene are SGHRS and YFSETQ. CDR3 size: 14 residues. The CDR3 loop reads CASSLGQKGETQYF. CDR3 bases: TGCGCCAGCAGCTTGGGACAGAAGGGGGAGACCCAGTACTTC.

This clonotype was observed many times. The chain employs TRBV20-1 and TRBJ2-5; D remains unclear. The V gene's germline CDR1 is DFQATT and CDR2 SNEGSKA (reference sequence). Trimming pared 0 bases from V and 1 base from J, leaving 9 bases between. The CDR3 extends over 14 amino acids. CDR3 DNA sequence: TGCAGTGCTAGAGACGGTAGAGCCCAAGAGACCCAGTACTTC. Translating it yields CSARDGRAQETQYF.

This clonotype was counted between two and nine times. This chain's CDR3 is CAISEAREQFF. In DNA, the CDR3 is TGTGCCATCAGTGAAGCACGGGAGCAGTTCTTC. The chain couples TRBV10-3 to TRBJ2-1, with no clear D. Looked up from germline, CDR1 is ENHRY and CDR2 is SYGVKD. The CDR3 has 11 amino acids. The germline V and J ends were trimmed by 3 bases and 10 bases, with 7 bases remaining between them.

The chain employs TRBV3-1 and TRBJ2-3; weak D call: TRBD1 (6 bases). Germline CDR1 reads LGHDT; CDR2 reads YNNKEL (reference sequence). CDR3 length: 16 residues. The V gene lost 4 bases and the J gene lost 4 bases, with 18 bases spanning the gap. The CDR3 spells CASSRISRGGADTQYF. CDR3 nucleotide sequence: TGTGCCAGCAGCCGGATTAGCAGGGGTGGCGCAGATACGCAGTATTTT.

The sample holds a few counts of this clonotype. The gene calls are TRBV20-1 and TRBJ2-5; D gene ambiguous. The CDR3 runs 14 residues. Germline lookup yields CDR1 DFQATT and CDR2 SNEGSKA (reference sequence). The V end lost 3 bases, the J end lost 0 bases, and 11 bases lay between the germline ends. The CDR3 is CSASGREYQETQYF. CDR3 DNA sequence: TGCAGTGCTAGTGGCAGAGAGTACCAAGAGACCCAGTACTTC.

This clonotype occurred a few times. This chain links TRBV29-1 with TRBJ2-3; 7 bases agree with TRBD2. The V segment lost 5 bases and the J segment 0 bases; nucleotides outside the gene matches: 5. The length of the CDR3 is 14 residues. CDR1 is SQVTM and CDR2 is ANQGSEA in the germline V gene. The CDR3 nucleotides read TGCAGCGTTTCGAGCGGGGAGAGCACAGATACGCAGTATTTT. This translates into CSVSSGESTDTQYF.

This rearrangement joins TRBV7-3 to TRBJ2-2; TRBD1 aligns across 7 bases. The trim removed 7 bases at V and 8 bases at J, leaving 10 bases unmatched. This CDR3 is 14 amino acids long. In germline, CDR1 is SGHTA, CDR2 FQGTGA. CDR3 sequence: CASKREPQGGELFF. The CDR3 DNA reads TGTGCCAGCAAACGGGAACCACAGGGGGGGGAGCTGTTTTTT.

Worth noting for this clonotype: This may be a read error: a much more frequent sequence differs by one nucleotide. The CDR3 end shows no conserved phenylalanine or tryptophan, and so a read error is likely. The rearrangement joins TRBV12-3 or TRBV12-4 to TRBJ2-5, with 7 bases that match TRBD1. The CDR3 runs to 14 residues. The trim removed 6 bases at V and 2 bases at J, leaving 6 bases unmatched. The CDR3 protein is CASSPGQRQETQYC. The CDR3 DNA reads TGTGCCAGCAGCCCGGGACAGCGTCAAGAGACCCAGTACTGC.

This clonotype has only a few counts. This chain's CDR3 is CSARDKPVSSYSNQPQHF. As DNA, the CDR3 is TGCAGTGCTAGAGATAAACCCGTGTCGTCTTATAGCAATCAGCCCCAGCATTTT. The chain combines TRBV20-1 with TRBJ1-5; D gene uncertain. V dropped 0 bases and J dropped 0 bases, with 18 bases sitting between them. This CDR3 comprises 18 residues. Germline V CDR1 and CDR2: DFQATT, SNEGSKA (reference sequence).

This clonotype was seen a few times. The gene calls are TRBV20-1 and TRBJ1-2; D is uncertain. Trimming removed 3 bases from V and 8 bases from J, with 10 bases in between. The CDR3 covers 11 residues. Per germline, CDR1 DFQATT and CDR2 SNEGSKA (reference sequence). In DNA, the CDR3 is TGCAGTGCTAGGCAATTCTACGGCTACACCTTC. This sequence encodes CSARQFYGYTF.

This rearrangement joins TRBV5-1 to TRBJ2-7, with TRBD2 matching over 11 bases. V was pared by 1 base and J by 6 bases, with 6 bases of the junction left unmatched. The CDR3 sequence is 15 residues long. Germline V gene data show CDR1 as SGHRS and CDR2 as YFSETQ. CDR3 nucleotide sequence: TGCGCCAGCAGCTTGACTAGCGGGAGAAAGGGCGAGCAGTACTTC. It encodes CASSLTSGRKGEQYF.